The 30 T cell receptor beta chains presented below share a single source sample, sequenced in a study of identical twins. TCRdb analysed the 5' RACE reads with MiXCR anew, one entry per CDR3 protein. The profile shows some 500,000 distinct CDR3 sequences, roughly an eighth of them singletons. These data also formed part of another study, on yellow fever vaccine responses in identical twins.

The sequencing sample was made of CD4+ T cells sorted from blood. The receptors derive from a woman younger than 35 in good health.

This clonotype was picked up a small number of times. J is TRBJ2-1 and V is TRBV14, with D possibly called TRBD1 or TRBD2 (5 bases each). The CDR3 has 18 residues. Germline lookup yields CDR1 SGHDN and CDR2 FVKESK. Trimming pared 3 bases from V and 1 base from J, leaving 19 bases between. CDR3 region: CASSHRPGTVISYNEQFF. In DNA, the CDR3 is TGTGCCAGCAGCCACCGTCCCGGGACGGTGATTTCCTACAATGAGCAGTTCTTC.

This clonotype was seen a few times. V and J are TRBV6-2 or TRBV6-3 and TRBJ1-6; 7 bases line up with TRBD1. V lost 5 bases, J lost 8 bases, and 3 bases stayed unmatched. Germline-derived CDR1 and CDR2 are MNHEY and SVGEGT. The CDR3 is 13 amino acids. DNA of the CDR3: TGTGCCAGCAGTCAGGGGGAGCATTCACCCCTCCACTTT. Protein product: CASSQGEHSPLHF.

This clonotype was found a few times. The gene calls are TRBV4-2 and TRBJ1-6, with a tentative D call TRBD1 (5 bases). V lost 4 bases and J lost 3, with 13 bases in between. Germline V gives CDR1 LGHNA, CDR2 YNFKEQ. The CDR3 has 16 residues. The CDR3 bases are TGTGCCAGCAGCCCGACCGGGACGGACTATAATTCACCCCTCCACTTT. Its protein product is CASSPTGTDYNSPLHF.

This sequence joins TRBV10-3 and TRBJ2-2, with D maybe TRBD1 (5 bases). The germline V and J ends were trimmed by 4 bases and 2 bases, with 5 bases remaining between them. The CDR3 spans 13 residues. CDR1 is ENHRY and CDR2 is SYGVKD in the germline V gene. The CDR3 nucleotides read TGTGCCATCAGTGGGACAAACACCGGGGAGCTGTTTTTT. Its translation: CAISGTNTGELFF.

This clonotype was counted a few times. DNA for the CDR3: TGTGCCAGCTCCGTTCGGGACAGCCCCTACAATGAGCAGTTCTTC. It codes for CASSVRDSPYNEQFF. The chain links TRBV18 to TRBJ2-1; TRBD1 matches 7 bases. Unmatched junction bases numbered 7, after V lost 6 bases and J lost 2 bases. CDR3 length equals 15 residues. Germline V CDR1 and CDR2: KGHSH, LQKENI.

The count of this clonotype is one. This chain uses TRBV12-3 or TRBV12-4 with TRBJ2-7, with TRBD2 identical over 9 bases. Losses at the gene ends were 5 bases for V and 3 bases for J; bases not matched to a gene: 23. The CDR3 sequence is 20 residues long. The CDR3, as DNA: TGTGCCAGCAGTCCCTGGCGGCGGGGGGGCCTGAGTGGACTTCGCTACGAGCAGTACTTC. It encodes CASSPWRRGGLSGLRYEQYF.

This clonotype was seen a few times. J is TRBJ2-2 and V is TRBV12-3 or TRBV12-4; weak D call: TRBD2 (5 bases). This CDR3 has 13 amino acids. V was shortened by 4 bases and J by 4 bases, with 7 bases between the two germline ends. The CDR3 sequence is CASSSRGTGELFF. The CDR3 nucleotides read TGTGCCAGCAGTTCTCGGGGCACCGGGGAGCTGTTTTTT.

This clonotype was observed a few times. This chain connects TRBV12-3 or TRBV12-4 to TRBJ1-1; 8 bases match TRBD1. The CDR3 covers 15 residues. With 0 bases clipped from V and 2 bases from J, the junction kept 2 bases outside the gene matches. CDR3 loop: CASSLAGQANTEAFF. The CDR3 DNA sequence: TGTGCCAGCAGTTTAGCGGGACAGGCTAACACTGAAGCTTTCTTT.

In its sample, this clonotype was seen a few times. This chain uses TRBV7-2 with TRBJ2-3, with a possible D match to TRBD1 (7 bases). The CDR3 covers 15 residues. V lost 4 bases and J lost 6, with 17 bases in between. CDR1 and CDR2 from the germline V gene are SGHTA and FQGNSA. Here the CDR3 DNA reads TGTGCCAGCAGCTCAAAAACAGGGGCGGGGGATACGCAGTATTTT. Its translation: CASSSKTGAGDTQYF.

The CDR3 DNA is TGTGCCAGCTCCCCCGGGACATCGGCCGGCTACACCTTC. Residues: CASSPGTSAGYTF. The chain employs TRBV6-2 or TRBV6-3 and TRBJ1-2, with D tentatively TRBD1 (6 bases). V lost 8 bases and J 8 bases, leaving 18 bases between the germline ends. Germline V gene data show CDR1 as MNHEY and CDR2 as SVGEGT. The CDR3 has 13 residues.

The chain employs TRBV27 and TRBJ2-3; D not resolved. The CDR3 contains 14 residues. Trimming pared 1 base from V and 0 bases from J, leaving 5 bases between. CDR1 MNHEY and CDR2 SMNVEV come from the germline V gene (reference sequence). Written as DNA, the CDR3 is TGTGCCAGCAGTTTATATGACAGCACAGATACGCAGTATTTT. Translating gives CASSLYDSTDTQYF.

For this clonotype: One junction end does not reproduce the germline sequence, and a read error may be involved. This sequence joins TRBV5-8 and TRBJ2-5, with 7 bases lining up with TRBD2. The CDR3 is made up of 11 amino acids. In germline, CDR1 is SGHTS, CDR2 YDEGEE. The CDR3 nucleotides read TGTGCCAGCAGCAAGCGGGGCCTGGGGGACTTC. Amino acid sequence: CASSKRGLGDF.

This clonotype showed up just a few times. The V call is TRBV7-2, the J call TRBJ2-3; 8 bases are a match to TRBD1. Per germline, CDR1 SGHTA and CDR2 FQGNSA. V lost 1 base and J lost 3; bases outside the gene matches: 3. The CDR3 is 15 residues long. Here the CDR3 reads CASSLGQGWTDTQYF. Written as DNA, the CDR3 is TGTGCCAGCAGCTTAGGACAGGGGTGGACAGATACGCAGTATTTT.

The chain joins TRBV18 to TRBJ1-1, with D maybe TRBD1 (5 bases). CDR1 is KGHSH, CDR2 LQKENI, per germline. This CDR3 is 18 amino acids long. The V gene lost 3 bases and the J gene lost 1 base, with 21 bases spanning the gap. CDR3 nucleotide sequence: TGTGCCAGCTCACCCATATCGGTGGGGCATCCTGCGAACACTGAAGCTTTCTTT. The encoded protein is CASSPISVGHPANTEAFF.

This chain joins TRBV3-1 and TRBJ2-5, with a possible D match to TRBD1 (5 bases). Germline V lookup: CDR1 LGHDT, CDR2 YNNKEL (reference sequence). This CDR3 region has 14 residues. Trimming removed 4 bases at V and 6 bases at J, with 15 bases between. Written as DNA, the CDR3 is TGTGCCAGCAGCCGCCGACAGACCGTGCAGACCCAGTACTTC. Residues: CASSRRQTVQTQYF.

The chain couples TRBV10-2 to TRBJ2-3; D is possibly TRBD2 (7 bases). Germline V gene data show CDR1 as WSHSY and CDR2 as SAAADI. Trimming pared 5 bases from V and 4 bases from J, leaving 25 bases between. The CDR3 spans 18 residues. The CDR3 DNA follows: TGCGCCAGCAGTCATCTACTTTTAGCGGGCCGGGGGCCAGATACGCAGTATTTT. Amino acid sequence: CASSHLLLAGRGPDTQYF.

This clonotype has more than one count but fewer than ten. V gene TRBV5-1 combines with J gene TRBJ2-1; D unresolved. Germline CDR1 and CDR2: SGHRS and YFSETQ. CDR3 size: 15 residues. The V and J ends lost 5 bases and 5 bases respectively, with 17 bases between them. The CDR3 reads CASSWAPLGNNEQFF. DNA for the CDR3: TGCGCCAGCAGTTGGGCTCCACTGGGTAACAATGAGCAGTTCTTC.

This clonotype was observed at least ten times. The chain has TRBV20-1 and TRBJ2-7; D remains unclear. Germline V gene data show CDR1 as DFQATT and CDR2 as SNEGSKA (reference sequence). With 4 bases removed from V and 2 bases from J, the gap between germline ends came to 15 bases. The CDR3 consists of 14 residues. CDR3 DNA: TGCAGTGCTATTAGTTACAGAGGCACCTACGAGCAGTACTTC. This encodes CSAISYRGTYEQYF.

This chain joins TRBV3-1 and TRBJ2-3; the D call may be TRBD1 or TRBD2 (5 bases each). The germline V gene encodes CDR1 LGHDT and CDR2 YNNKEL (reference sequence). V was pared by 3 bases and J by 6 bases, with 19 bases between. This CDR3 has 16 residues. The CDR3 region is CASSQRQSGGSDTQYF. The CDR3 DNA reads as TGTGCCAGCAGCCAGCGACAGTCAGGAGGTTCGGATACGCAGTATTTT.

V and J are TRBV29-1 and TRBJ1-3; TRBD1 matches 7 bases. CDR1 and CDR2 (germline): SQVTM, ANQGSEA. The V segment lost 6 bases and the J segment 4 bases; nucleotides outside the gene matches: 3. The CDR3 runs 12 residues. The DNA of the CDR3 is TGCAGCGTCGGGACAGCCGGAAACACCATATATTTT. Translated: CSVGTAGNTIYF.

The CDR3 reads CASSFLGTGQTYEQYF. CDR3 DNA: TGTGCCAGCAGTTTCCTTGGAACTGGACAGACCTACGAGCAGTACTTC. The chain links TRBV27 to TRBJ2-7, with D possibly matching TRBD1 (6 bases). The CDR3 loop spans 16 amino acids. Trimming removed 3 bases at V and 2 bases at J, with 17 bases between. Germline lookup yields CDR1 MNHEY and CDR2 SMNVEV (reference sequence).

This sequence joins TRBV7-9 and TRBJ2-7, with 10 bases aligning to TRBD2. The germline V gene has CDR1 SEHNR and CDR2 FQNEAQ (reference sequence). Trimming took 5 bases from V and 3 from J; bases not matched to a gene: 4. There are 14 residues in the CDR3. CDR3 DNA sequence: TGTGCCAGCAGCCTTAGCGGGGGGTTCTACGAGCAGTACTTC. Translated, it gives CASSLSGGFYEQYF.

This sequence joins TRBV10-3 and TRBJ1-3; D is unresolved. The CDR3 is 16 amino acids. The V end lost 2 bases, the J end lost 0 bases, and 11 bases lay between the germline ends. CDR1 is ENHRY and CDR2 is SYGVKD in the germline V gene. The chain's CDR3 is CAISETRWGSGNTIYF. CDR3 nucleotides: TGTGCCATCAGTGAGACTCGTTGGGGCTCTGGAAACACCATATATTTT.

This chain links TRBV29-1 with TRBJ2-1; the D gene is possibly TRBD2 (5 bases). From germline, CDR1 is SQVTM and CDR2 ANQGSEA. The germline V and J ends were trimmed by 6 bases and 15 bases, with 24 bases remaining between them. The CDR3 consists of 13 residues. The CDR3 protein is CSVTRRDGKGRFF. The CDR3 DNA reads TGCAGCGTAACCCGACGTGACGGGAAGGGTCGGTTCTTC.

This clonotype was observed a few times. The chain combines TRBV7-2 with TRBJ2-7; 7 bases line up with TRBD1. CDR1 is SGHTA, CDR2 FQGNSA, per germline. The CDR3 runs to 14 residues. The V segment lost 7 bases and the J segment 7 bases; nucleotides outside the gene matches: 13. The CDR3 region has the DNA TGTGCCAGCACCAGAGACAGGGCTCAAGGAGAGCAGTACTTC. This sequence encodes CASTRDRAQGEQYF.

V and J are TRBV20-1 and TRBJ2-3, with 10 nucleotides matching TRBD2. The length of the CDR3 is 21 residues. The germline V gene encodes CDR1 DFQATT and CDR2 SNEGSKA (reference sequence). V lost 6 bases, J lost 4 bases, and 28 bases stayed unmatched. The CDR3 DNA reads TGCAGTGCCAGACACTTTTCGACGGCTAGCGGGAGAGAGGGCTTCGCAGATACGCAGTATTTT. Protein sequence: CSARHFSTASGREGFADTQYF.

The chain uses TRBV7-3 and TRBJ2-2; D not resolved. From germline, CDR1 is SGHTA and CDR2 FQGTGA. This CDR3 spans 14 amino acids. Trimming took off 5 bases at V and 7 bases at J, with 14 bases between the two ends. The CDR3 region has the DNA TGTGCCAGCAGCCCACGATTCTCCGACGGGGAGCTGTTTTTT. It specifies CASSPRFSDGELFF.

This clonotype turned up a few times. V is TRBV5-6 and J is TRBJ2-1; 10 nucleotides line up with TRBD1. This CDR3 has 16 amino acids. With 4 bases clipped from V and 7 bases from J, the junction kept 11 bases outside the gene matches. Germline CDR1 SGHDT, CDR2 YYEEEE. CDR3 sequence reads: CASSRRTGGGINEQFF. CDR3 sequence (DNA): TGTGCCAGCAGCCGCCGGACAGGGGGGGGGATAAATGAGCAGTTCTTC.

In its sample, this clonotype was seen a few times. J is TRBJ2-1 and V is TRBV6-2 or TRBV6-3; the match to TRBD2 covers 9 bases. The V segment lost 6 bases and the J segment 7 bases; nucleotides outside the gene matches: 10. Per the germline V gene, CDR1 is MNHEY and CDR2 is SVGEGT. CDR3 length: 15 amino acids. The DNA of the CDR3 is TGTGCCAGCAGAAGTCGGGCTAGCGGGATTAATGAGCAGTTCTTC. Protein: CASRSRASGINEQFF.

This clonotype has just a few counts. V and J are TRBV20-1 and TRBJ2-5; maybe TRBD2 (7 bases). V shed 6 bases and J shed 7 bases, with 21 bases lying between them. CDR1 and CDR2 from the germline V gene are DFQATT and SNEGSKA (reference sequence). The CDR3 consists of 14 residues. CDR3 in amino acids: CSAQVLGGAVTQYF. The CDR3 bases are TGCAGTGCCCAAGTGCTGGGGGGGGCAGTGACCCAGTACTTC.